Listed below are T cell receptor beta chains from one sample, sequenced in a study of shared T cell receptors in the human thymus. The protocol was immunoSEQ multiplex PCR, while the TCRdb copy is restricted to in-frame clones and leaves out a portion. The table has about 660,000 clones, 87% seen once. These sequences were also reported in another study, on human thymus T cells.

The specimen was thymocytes. These receptors all stem from a boy under three years old with a congenital heart defect. CDR3s include the opening cysteine and the closing phenylalanine or tryptophan. Fields, in order: CDR3 DNA, CDR3 protein, J gene, D gene, clone size, V gene. A D gene is named only where the DNA matches it firmly. The size field is filled for only some rows; it gives once, few, many or a size class.

CDR3nt: TGCAGCGTTGAGCTAGCGGGACTGCGCACAGATACGCAGTATTTT; CDR3aa: CSVELAGLRTDTQYF; j_gene: TRBJ2-3; d_gene: TRBD2; abundance: NA; v_gene: TRBV29-1
CDR3nt: TGTGCCAGCAGCTCCGGACTAGCGGGGGGGCTGGATACGCAGTATTTT; CDR3aa: CASSSGLAGGLDTQYF; j_gene: TRBJ2-3; d_gene: TRBD2; abundance: NA; v_gene: TRBV7-3
CDR3nt: TGTGCCAGCAGTATTACCGGGACAGGGGGTCTAGAGACCCAGTACTTC; CDR3aa: CASSITGTGGLETQYF; j_gene: TRBJ2-5; d_gene: TRBD1; abundance: NA; v_gene: TRBV28
CDR3nt: TGTGCCAGCAGGAGGGACAAAACCCTTGAAGCTTTCTTT; CDR3aa: CASRRDKTLEAFF; j_gene: TRBJ1-1; d_gene: NA; abundance: few; v_gene: TRBV5-5
CDR3nt: TGTGCCAGCTCACCACGGGGCGCAGGGACCGGGGAGCTGTTTTTT; CDR3aa: CASSPRGAGTGELFF; j_gene: TRBJ2-2; d_gene: NA; abundance: NA; v_gene: TRBV18
CDR3nt: TGTGCCAGCAGCTTGGACAGCTATGGCTACACCTTC; CDR3aa: CASSLDSYGYTF; j_gene: TRBJ1-2; d_gene: NA; abundance: once; v_gene: TRBV7-3
CDR3nt: TGCGCCAGCAGTGGGACAGTTATTAGCACAGATACGCAGTATTTT; CDR3aa: CASSGTVISTDTQYF; j_gene: TRBJ2-3; d_gene: NA; abundance: NA; v_gene: TRBV10-2
CDR3nt: TGTGCCAGCAGCCTGGGGGGAAGGAGGCGGGATTCACCCCTCCACTTT; CDR3aa: CASSLGGRRRDSPLHF; j_gene: TRBJ1-6; d_gene: NA; abundance: few; v_gene: TRBV28
CDR3nt: TGTGCCATCAGAATCGGGACAGGGGGCTACGAGCAGTACTTC; CDR3aa: CAIRIGTGGYEQYF; j_gene: TRBJ2-7; d_gene: TRBD1; abundance: NA; v_gene: TRBV10-3
CDR3nt: TGTGCCAGTAGTATGGGACAGGGACGTGGAAACACCATATATTTT; CDR3aa: CASSMGQGRGNTIYF; j_gene: TRBJ1-3; d_gene: TRBD1; abundance: NA; v_gene: TRBV19
CDR3nt: TGTGCCAGCGGAGACAATGAGCAGTTCTTC; CDR3aa: CASGDNEQFF; j_gene: TRBJ2-1; d_gene: NA; abundance: few; v_gene: TRBV9
CDR3nt: TGTGCCACCGGGCTGACAGGCACCGATCAGCCCCAGCATTTT; CDR3aa: CATGLTGTDQPQHF; j_gene: TRBJ1-5; d_gene: NA; abundance: NA; v_gene: TRBV15
CDR3nt: TGTGCCAGCCACTTTACAGGGGGCTTATCCTACGAGCAGTACTTC; CDR3aa: CASHFTGGLSYEQYF; j_gene: TRBJ2-7; d_gene: TRBD1; abundance: once; v_gene: TRBV5-6
CDR3nt: TGTGCCAGCAGTCTATCGGGGGGGCGATTGACGGACACTGAAGCTTTCTTT; CDR3aa: CASSLSGGRLTDTEAFF; j_gene: TRBJ1-1; d_gene: NA; abundance: NA; v_gene: TRBV2
CDR3nt: TGTGCCAGTAGTATGGGGAGTGCTTCTAACTATGGCTACACCTTC; CDR3aa: CASSMGSASNYGYTF; j_gene: TRBJ1-2; d_gene: NA; abundance: NA; v_gene: TRBV19
CDR3nt: TGCAGCGTTGAAGATCGGAGCACAGATACGCAGTATTTT; CDR3aa: CSVEDRSTDTQYF; j_gene: TRBJ2-3; d_gene: NA; abundance: NA; v_gene: TRBV29-1
CDR3nt: TGCGCCAGCAGCTTGACAGGGGACAGGACGGACACCGGGGAGCTGCTTTTT; CDR3aa: CASSLTGDRTDTGELLF; j_gene: TRBJ2-2; d_gene: TRBD1; abundance: NA; v_gene: TRBV5-1
CDR3nt: TGTGCTAGTGGTTTGTCAGGGTGGGAGCAGTACTTC; CDR3aa: CASGLSGWEQYF; j_gene: TRBJ2-7; d_gene: NA; abundance: once; v_gene: TRBV12-5
CDR3nt: TGTGCCAGCAGCCCTTCGGACAGGGCACCCCCTGGGGATGCGCAGTATTTT; CDR3aa: CASSPSDRAPPGDAQYF; j_gene: TRBJ2-3; d_gene: TRBD1; abundance: NA; v_gene: TRBV7-6
CDR3nt: TGCGCCAGCAGCCAATTCCGGGAAGACTCCTACAATGAGCAGTTCTTC; CDR3aa: CASSQFREDSYNEQFF; j_gene: TRBJ2-1; d_gene: NA; abundance: NA; v_gene: TRBV4-3
CDR3nt: TGTGCCAGCAGCGTAGTTAGTCGAGGGGACAGAAAGAACACTGAAGCTTTCTTT; CDR3aa: CASSVVSRGDRKNTEAFF; j_gene: TRBJ1-1; d_gene: TRBD1; abundance: NA; v_gene: TRBV9
CDR3nt: TGTGCCAGCTGGGGGGGCAGCTTCTCTGGAAACACCATATATTTT; CDR3aa: CASWGGSFSGNTIYF; j_gene: TRBJ1-3; d_gene: NA; abundance: few; v_gene: TRBV6-6
CDR3nt: TGTGCCAGTAGTCTCGTTCGGACAGGGGCGAACACTGAAGCTTTCTTT; CDR3aa: CASSLVRTGANTEAFF; j_gene: TRBJ1-1; d_gene: TRBD1; abundance: NA; v_gene: TRBV19
CDR3nt: TGCGCCAGCAGCTATAGACTAGGGGAGAAGTTCTTC; CDR3aa: CASSYRLGEKFF; j_gene: TRBJ2-1; d_gene: NA; abundance: NA; v_gene: TRBV4-3
CDR3nt: TGTGCCAGCAGCTTGCTTCTCTTCGTGACAGATACGCAGTATTTT; CDR3aa: CASSLLLFVTDTQYF; j_gene: TRBJ2-3; d_gene: NA; abundance: NA; v_gene: TRBV5-6
CDR3nt: TGTGCCAGTAGCGGATATCCGACAGGGCCTGAAGCTTTCTTT; CDR3aa: CASSGYPTGPEAFF; j_gene: TRBJ1-1; d_gene: TRBD1; abundance: NA; v_gene: TRBV19
CDR3nt: TGTGCCAGCAGCTTCGGTAGGGGCGTCAGTGAGCAGTACTTC; CDR3aa: CASSFGRGVSEQYF; j_gene: TRBJ2-7; d_gene: NA; abundance: NA; v_gene: TRBV7-8
CDR3nt: TGTGCCAGCAGTTTATCGGGACAGAAGAATCAGCCCCAGCATTTT; CDR3aa: CASSLSGQKNQPQHF; j_gene: TRBJ1-5; d_gene: TRBD1; abundance: NA; v_gene: TRBV27
CDR3nt: TGCGCCAGCACAACACAGGGGAATAACACTGAAGCTTTCTTT; CDR3aa: CASTTQGNNTEAFF; j_gene: TRBJ1-1; d_gene: TRBD1; abundance: NA; v_gene: TRBV10-2
CDR3nt: TGTGCCAGCAGAACCCCCCGGGGCAATGAGCAGTTCTTC; CDR3aa: CASRTPRGNEQFF; j_gene: TRBJ2-1; d_gene: NA; abundance: NA; v_gene: TRBV6-5
CDR3nt: TGCGCCAGTGTCCCCCTAGCGGGCTCCTACGAGCAGTACTTC; CDR3aa: CASVPLAGSYEQYF; j_gene: TRBJ2-7; d_gene: TRBD2; abundance: NA; v_gene: TRBV4-1
CDR3nt: TGCGCCAGCAGCCCACTACAGGGAGAGCGACTAACCAAAAACATTCAGTACTTC; CDR3aa: CASSPLQGERLTKNIQYF; j_gene: TRBJ2-4; d_gene: NA; abundance: NA; v_gene: TRBV4-1
CDR3nt: TGTGCCAGCTCACGGGAACAGGGTGAAGGCAATCAGCCCCAGCATTTT; CDR3aa: CASSREQGEGNQPQHF; j_gene: TRBJ1-5; d_gene: NA; abundance: few; v_gene: TRBV18
CDR3nt: TGTGCCAGAAGCTTGTGCGACAGGAGCTCCTACAATGAGCAGTTCTTC; CDR3aa: CARSLCDRSSYNEQFF; j_gene: TRBJ2-1; d_gene: NA; abundance: NA; v_gene: TRBV5-3
CDR3nt: TGTGCCAGCAGCCCTCGACGCGGGAGGGACAAGTTAGGGGCCTACGAGCAGTACTTC; CDR3aa: CASSPRRGRDKLGAYEQYF; j_gene: TRBJ2-7; d_gene: TRBD2; abundance: NA; v_gene: TRBV5-4
CDR3nt: TGTGCCAGCAGCCAAAAGGGACAGGTGGAGCCCTACGAGCAGTACTTC; CDR3aa: CASSQKGQVEPYEQYF; j_gene: TRBJ2-7; d_gene: TRBD1; abundance: NA; v_gene: TRBV7-9
CDR3nt: TGTGCCAGCAGTGTCGGGACAGCGAGCACCTACGAGCAGTACTTC; CDR3aa: CASSVGTASTYEQYF; j_gene: TRBJ2-7; d_gene: TRBD1; abundance: NA; v_gene: TRBV6-1
CDR3nt: TGTGCCAGCAGCAAACCCCCAGGGAAGAGCAATCAGCCCCAGCATTTT; CDR3aa: CASSKPPGKSNQPQHF; j_gene: TRBJ1-5; d_gene: NA; abundance: NA; v_gene: TRBV21-1
CDR3nt: TGTGCCAGCAGTGAAAAGGAGGGCGGGGACGGGGAGCTGTTTTTT; CDR3aa: CASSEKEGGDGELFF; j_gene: TRBJ2-2; d_gene: NA; abundance: NA; v_gene: TRBV6-1
CDR3nt: TGTGCCTGGAGTGTACGGGTGGGGCAGGGGGACTACGAGCAGTACTTC; CDR3aa: CAWSVRVGQGDYEQYF; j_gene: TRBJ2-7; d_gene: TRBD1; abundance: NA; v_gene: TRBV30
CDR3nt: TGCAGCGTTGAGGTTCCCCTAGCAGGGGACCATGAGCAGTTCTTC; CDR3aa: CSVEVPLAGDHEQFF; j_gene: TRBJ2-1; d_gene: NA; abundance: once; v_gene: TRBV29-1
CDR3nt: TGTGCCAGCAGCCAAGATAAGGACAGAGACAATGAGCAGTTCTTC; CDR3aa: CASSQDKDRDNEQFF; j_gene: TRBJ2-1; d_gene: NA; abundance: NA; v_gene: TRBV4-2
CDR3nt: TGTGCTATTACTAGCGGGGAATACAATGAGCAGTTCTTC; CDR3aa: CAITSGEYNEQFF; j_gene: TRBJ2-1; d_gene: TRBD2; abundance: once; v_gene: TRBV12-5